This TCR beta chain comes out of a study of blood T cell repertoires in COVID-19. Study-level information: PBMCs, B-cell-depleted T cells, or T cells were the source of the cDNA or gDNA that made up the material.

Germline V gives CDR1 SGHTA, CDR2 FQGNSA. V dropped 5 bases and J dropped 3; count of bases not matched to a gene: 7. The length of the CDR3 is 15 residues. In the authors' methods: Reference gene primer amplification in the assay estimated nucleated cell counts. Data came from immunoSEQ multiplex PCR; TCRdb stores just in-frame clones and leaves some out. V and J calls and clone size are given by that table; D and trimming were obtained from the DNA. This sample yields some 260,000 clones, of which around 88% are seen a single time; roughly 9% belongs to the top ten. Cohort placement rested on clinical history that participants reported themselves. Recovery meant two consecutive negative NP/OP PCR tests, professional clearance, or resolved symptoms.

The genes are TRBV7-2 and TRBJ1-1; the match to TRBD1 covers 9 bases. The sequence came from a man in his forties who had recovered from COVID-19. Sequenced sample: PBMCs or T cells enriched from blood (not recorded which). The CDR3 here is CASSPSRDRDTEAFF. For the CDR3, the DNA is TGTGCCAGCAGCCCATCCAGGGACAGGGACACTGAAGCTTTCTTT.